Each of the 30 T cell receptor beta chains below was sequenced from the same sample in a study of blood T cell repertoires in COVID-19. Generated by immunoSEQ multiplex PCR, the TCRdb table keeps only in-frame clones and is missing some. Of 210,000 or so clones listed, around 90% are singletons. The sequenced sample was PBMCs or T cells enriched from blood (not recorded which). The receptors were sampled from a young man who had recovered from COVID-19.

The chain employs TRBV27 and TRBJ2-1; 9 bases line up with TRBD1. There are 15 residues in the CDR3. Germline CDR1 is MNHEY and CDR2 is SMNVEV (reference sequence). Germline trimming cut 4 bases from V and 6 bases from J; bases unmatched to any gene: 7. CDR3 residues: CASSSTGGPVNEQFF. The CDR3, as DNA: TGTGCCAGCAGTTCTACAGGGGGCCCAGTCAATGAGCAGTTCTTC.

For the CDR3, the DNA is TGTGCCAGCAGCAGCCGGGACAGGGGGCGGGGAACCGGGGAGCTGTTTTTT. It codes for CASSSRDRGRGTGELFF. The chain joins TRBV5-4 to TRBJ2-2; TRBD1 agrees at 12 bases. The CDR3 extends over 17 amino acids. J gave up 5 bases and V 4 bases, and 9 bases lay outside the gene matches. Germline V gene data show CDR1 as SGHNT and CDR2 as YYREEE (reference sequence).

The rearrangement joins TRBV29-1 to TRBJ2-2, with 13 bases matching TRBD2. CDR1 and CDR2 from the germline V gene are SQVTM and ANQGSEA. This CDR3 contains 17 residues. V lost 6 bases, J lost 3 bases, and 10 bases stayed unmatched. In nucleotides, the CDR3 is TGCAGCGTCTCACTAGCGGGAGGGCCCTTCGACACCGGGGAGCTGTTTTTT. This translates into CSVSLAGGPFDTGELFF.

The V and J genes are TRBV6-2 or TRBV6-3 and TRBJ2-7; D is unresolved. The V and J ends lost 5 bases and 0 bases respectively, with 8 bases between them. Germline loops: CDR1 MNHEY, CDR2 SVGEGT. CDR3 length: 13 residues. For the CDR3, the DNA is TGTGCCAGCAGTCCCAGTGGCTCCTACGAGCAGTACTTC. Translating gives CASSPSGSYEQYF.

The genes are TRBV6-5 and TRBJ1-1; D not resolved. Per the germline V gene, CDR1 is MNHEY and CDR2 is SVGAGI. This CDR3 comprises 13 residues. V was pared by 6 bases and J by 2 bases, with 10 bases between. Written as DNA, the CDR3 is TGTGCCAGCAGCTCCGGGAAAAACACTGAAGCTTTCTTT. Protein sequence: CASSSGKNTEAFF.

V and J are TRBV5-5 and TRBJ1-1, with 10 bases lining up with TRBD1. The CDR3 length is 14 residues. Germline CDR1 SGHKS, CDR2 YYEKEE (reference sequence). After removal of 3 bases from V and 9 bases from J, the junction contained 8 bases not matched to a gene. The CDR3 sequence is CASSSDPGQGKAFF. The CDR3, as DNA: TGTGCCAGCAGCTCTGATCCGGGACAGGGGAAAGCTTTCTTT.

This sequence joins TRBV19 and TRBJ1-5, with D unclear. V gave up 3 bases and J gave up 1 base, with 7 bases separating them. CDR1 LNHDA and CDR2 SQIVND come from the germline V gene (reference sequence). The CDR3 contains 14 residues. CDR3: CASSMAGSNQPQHF. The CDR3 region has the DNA TGTGCCAGTAGTATGGCCGGGAGCAATCAGCCCCAGCATTTT.

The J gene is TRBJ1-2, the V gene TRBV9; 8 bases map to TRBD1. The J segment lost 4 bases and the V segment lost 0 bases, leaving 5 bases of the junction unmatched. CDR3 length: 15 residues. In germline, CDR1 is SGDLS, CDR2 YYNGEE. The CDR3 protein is CASSVEDRVGYGYTF. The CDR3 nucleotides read TGTGCCAGCAGCGTAGAGGACAGGGTCGGCTATGGCTACACCTTC.

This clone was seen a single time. CDR3 protein: CASSLGGAQGAGELFF. The CDR3 DNA reads as TGTGCCAGCAGCTTGGGAGGTGCGCAGGGGGCCGGGGAGCTGTTTTTT. The chain uses TRBV5-4 and TRBJ2-2; TRBD1 aligns across 7 bases. CDR3 length equals 16 residues. Germline V gene data show CDR1 as SGHNT and CDR2 as YYREEE (reference sequence). V shed 0 bases and J 6 bases; nucleotides not matched to a gene: 8.

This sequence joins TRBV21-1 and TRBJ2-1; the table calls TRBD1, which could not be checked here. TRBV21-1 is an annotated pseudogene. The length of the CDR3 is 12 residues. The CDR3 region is CAIGTGCNEQFF. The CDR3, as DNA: TGTGCCATCGGGACAGGGTGCAATGAGCAGTTCTTC.

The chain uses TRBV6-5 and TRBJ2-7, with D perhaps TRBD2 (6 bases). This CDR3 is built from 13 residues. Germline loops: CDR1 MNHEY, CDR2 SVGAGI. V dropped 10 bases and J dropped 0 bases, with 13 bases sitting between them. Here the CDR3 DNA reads TGTGCCACCTTAGCGGTCTTCTCCTACGAGCAGTACTTC. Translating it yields CATLAVFSYEQYF.

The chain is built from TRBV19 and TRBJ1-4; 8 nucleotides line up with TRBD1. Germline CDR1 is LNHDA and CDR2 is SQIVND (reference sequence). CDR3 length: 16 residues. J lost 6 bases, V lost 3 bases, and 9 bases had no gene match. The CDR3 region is CASSMSAGGGYEKLFF. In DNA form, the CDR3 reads TGTGCCAGTAGTATGTCGGCAGGGGGCGGATATGAAAAACTGTTTTTT. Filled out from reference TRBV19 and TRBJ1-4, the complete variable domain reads DGGITQSPKYLFRKEGQNVTLSCEQNLNHDAMYWYRQDPGQGLRLIYYSQIVNDFQKGDIAEGYSVSREKKESFPLTVTSAQKNPTAFYLCASSMSAGGGYEKLFFGSGTQLSVL.

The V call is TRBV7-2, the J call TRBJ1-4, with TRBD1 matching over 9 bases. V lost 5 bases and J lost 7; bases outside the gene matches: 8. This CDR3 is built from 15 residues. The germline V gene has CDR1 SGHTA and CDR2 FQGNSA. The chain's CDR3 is CASSTWTGASEKLFF. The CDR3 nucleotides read TGTGCCAGCAGCACCTGGACAGGGGCAAGTGAAAAACTGTTTTTT.

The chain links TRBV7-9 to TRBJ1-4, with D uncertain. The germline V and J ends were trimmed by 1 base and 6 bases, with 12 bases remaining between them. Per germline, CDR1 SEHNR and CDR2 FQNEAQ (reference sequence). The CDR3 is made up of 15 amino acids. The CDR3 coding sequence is TGTGCCAGCAGCTTAGAGGCCGGGCGGGATGAAAAACTGTTTTTT. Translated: CASSLEAGRDEKLFF.

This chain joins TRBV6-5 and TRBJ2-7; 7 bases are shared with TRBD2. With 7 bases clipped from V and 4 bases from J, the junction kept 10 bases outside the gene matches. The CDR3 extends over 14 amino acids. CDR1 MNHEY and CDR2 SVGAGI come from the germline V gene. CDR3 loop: CASTREGYGYEQYF. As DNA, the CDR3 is TGTGCCAGCACCAGGGAGGGGTACGGGTACGAGCAGTACTTC.

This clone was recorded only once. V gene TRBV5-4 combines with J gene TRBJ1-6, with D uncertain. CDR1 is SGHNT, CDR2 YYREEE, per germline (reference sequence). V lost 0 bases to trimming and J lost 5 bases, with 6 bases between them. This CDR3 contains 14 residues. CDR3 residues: CASSLDGNNSPLHF. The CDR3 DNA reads TGTGCCAGCAGCTTGGACGGGAATAATTCACCCCTCCACTTT.

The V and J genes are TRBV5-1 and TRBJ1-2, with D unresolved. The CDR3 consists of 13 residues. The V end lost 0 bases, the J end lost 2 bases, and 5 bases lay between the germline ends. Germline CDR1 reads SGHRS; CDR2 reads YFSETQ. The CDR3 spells CASSLAQNYGYTF. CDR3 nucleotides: TGCGCCAGCAGCTTGGCTCAGAACTATGGCTACACCTTC.

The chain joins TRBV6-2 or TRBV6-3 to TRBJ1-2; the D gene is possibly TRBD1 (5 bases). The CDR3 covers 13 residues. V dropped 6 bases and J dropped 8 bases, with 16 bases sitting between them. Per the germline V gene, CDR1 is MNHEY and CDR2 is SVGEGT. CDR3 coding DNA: TGTGCCAGCAGCTGGGATTATCCAGGGGGCTACACCTTC. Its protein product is CASSWDYPGGYTF.

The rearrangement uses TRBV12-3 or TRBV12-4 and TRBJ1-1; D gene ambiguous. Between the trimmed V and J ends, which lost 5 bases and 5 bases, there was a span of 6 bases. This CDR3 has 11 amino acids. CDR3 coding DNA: TGTGCCAGCAGTCTACGAACTGAAGCTTTCTTT. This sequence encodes CASSLRTEAFF.

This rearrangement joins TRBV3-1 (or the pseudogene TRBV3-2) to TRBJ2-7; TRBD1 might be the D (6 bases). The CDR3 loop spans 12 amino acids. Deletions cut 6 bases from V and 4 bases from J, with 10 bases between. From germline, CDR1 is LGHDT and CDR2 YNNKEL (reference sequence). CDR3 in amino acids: CASRLTGYEQYF. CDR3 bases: TGTGCCAGCAGGTTAACAGGGTACGAGCAGTACTTC.

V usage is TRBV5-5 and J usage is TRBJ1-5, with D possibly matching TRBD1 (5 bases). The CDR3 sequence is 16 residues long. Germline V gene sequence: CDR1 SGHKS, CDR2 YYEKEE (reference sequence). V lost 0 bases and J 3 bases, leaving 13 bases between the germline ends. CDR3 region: CASSLAGDRVNQPQHF. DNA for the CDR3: TGTGCCAGCAGCTTGGCGGGGGATCGGGTCAATCAGCCCCAGCATTTT. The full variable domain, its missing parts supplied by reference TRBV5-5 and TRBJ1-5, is DAGVTQSPTHLIKTRGQQVTLRCSPISGHKSVSWYQQVLGQGPQFIFQYYEKEERGRGNFPDRFSARQFPNYSSELNVNALLLGDSALYLCASSLAGDRVNQPQHFGDGTRLSIL.

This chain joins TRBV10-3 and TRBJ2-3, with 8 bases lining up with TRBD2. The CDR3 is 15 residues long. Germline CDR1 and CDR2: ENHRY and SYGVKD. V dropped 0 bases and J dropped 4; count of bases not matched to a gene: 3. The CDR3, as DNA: TGTGCCATCAGTGAGTCGGGTAGCGGGGCAGATACGCAGTATTTT. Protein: CAISESGSGADTQYF.

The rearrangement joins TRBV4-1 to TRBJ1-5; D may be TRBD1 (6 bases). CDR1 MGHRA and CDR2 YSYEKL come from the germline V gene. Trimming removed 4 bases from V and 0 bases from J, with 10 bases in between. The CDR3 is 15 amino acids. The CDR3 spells CASSPGQNSNQPQHF. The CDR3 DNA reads TGCGCCAGCAGCCCGGGACAAAATAGCAATCAGCCCCAGCATTTT.

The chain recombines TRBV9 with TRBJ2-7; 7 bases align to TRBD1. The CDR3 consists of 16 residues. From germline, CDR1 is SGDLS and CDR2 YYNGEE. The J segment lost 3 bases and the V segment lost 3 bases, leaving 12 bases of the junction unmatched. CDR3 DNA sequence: TGTGCCAGCAGCGGGGGTCGGGACAGCGTCTTCTACGAGCAGTACTTC. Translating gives CASSGGRDSVFYEQYF.

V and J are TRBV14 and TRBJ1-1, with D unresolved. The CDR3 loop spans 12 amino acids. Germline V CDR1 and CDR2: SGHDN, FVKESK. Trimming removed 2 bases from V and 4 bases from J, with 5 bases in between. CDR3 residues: CASSQISTEAFF. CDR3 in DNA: TGTGCCAGCAGCCAAATATCCACTGAAGCTTTCTTT.

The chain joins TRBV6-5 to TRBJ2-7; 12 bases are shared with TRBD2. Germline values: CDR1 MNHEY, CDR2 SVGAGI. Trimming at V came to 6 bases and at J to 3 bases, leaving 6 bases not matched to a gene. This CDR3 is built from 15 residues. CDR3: CASSYTSGRSYEQYF. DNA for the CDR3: TGTGCCAGCAGCTACACTAGCGGGAGGAGCTACGAGCAGTACTTC.

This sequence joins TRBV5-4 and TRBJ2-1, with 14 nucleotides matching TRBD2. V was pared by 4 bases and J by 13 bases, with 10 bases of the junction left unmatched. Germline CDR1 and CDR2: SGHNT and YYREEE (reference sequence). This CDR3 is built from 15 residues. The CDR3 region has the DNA TGTGCCAGCAGCCTTCGACTAGCGGGAGGGTTTAATCAGTTCTTC. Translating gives CASSLRLAGGFNQFF.

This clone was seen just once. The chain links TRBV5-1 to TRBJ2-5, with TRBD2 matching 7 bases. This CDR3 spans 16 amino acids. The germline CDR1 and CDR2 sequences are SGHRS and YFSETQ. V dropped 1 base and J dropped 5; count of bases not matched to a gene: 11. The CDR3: CASSLMGEGLIETQYF. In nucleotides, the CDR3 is TGCGCCAGCAGCTTGATGGGGGAGGGCCTGATCGAGACCCAGTACTTC.

The CDR3 nucleotides read TGCGCCAGCAGCGCGATAGCGGGAGCTAAGAATGAGCAGTTCTTC. Its protein product is CASSAIAGAKNEQFF. The V and J genes are TRBV10-2 and TRBJ2-1; TRBD2 matches at 9 bases. This CDR3 comprises 15 residues. Germline CDR1 WSHSY, CDR2 SAAADI. V was clipped by 6 bases and J by 7 bases; unmatched bases: 10.

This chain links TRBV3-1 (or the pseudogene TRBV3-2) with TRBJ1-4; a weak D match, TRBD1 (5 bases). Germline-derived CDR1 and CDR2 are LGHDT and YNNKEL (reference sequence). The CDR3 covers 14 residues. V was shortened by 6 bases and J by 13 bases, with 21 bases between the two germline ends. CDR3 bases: TGTGCCAGCAGGTCCGGGACCCCCTCGGAGGGACTGTTTTTT. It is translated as CASRSGTPSEGLFF.